This note documents a single T cell receptor beta chain sequence. This entry is derived from a study of blood T cell repertoires in COVID-19. Looking at the study overall: COVID-19 samples from acute and convalescent phases originated in the United States, Italy and Spain. PBMCs, B-cell-depleted T cells, or T cells provided the cDNA or gDNA that made up the material.

Per the authors' pipeline: Reference gene primers were amplified, and this amplification served to estimate nucleated cell counts. Assay used: immunoSEQ multiplex PCR; TCRdb lists only in-frame clones, some missing. V, J and clone size are taken as reported in that table, and D and trimming were inferred from the DNA itself. This table has about 270,000 clones, approximately 86% appearing once. The sequence was collected from a middle-aged man with active or convalescent COVID-19. The sample consisted of peripheral blood.

CDR3: CASGEDSGNTIYF. In DNA, the CDR3 is TGTGCCAGCGGGGAGGACTCTGGAAACACCATATATTTT. The chain couples TRBV6-5 to TRBJ1-3, with unresolved D. The CDR3 runs 13 residues. V was clipped by 8 bases and J by 0 bases, with 8 bases between them. Germline-derived CDR1 and CDR2 are MNHEY and SVGAGI.